The subject of this entry is one TCR beta chain. Study processing details: Estimated nucleated cell counts came from reference gene primer amplification. The protocol was immunoSEQ multiplex PCR, while the TCRdb copy is restricted to in-frame clones and leaves out a portion. V and J calls and clone size are those listed in that table; D and trimming were worked out from the DNA. This table has approximately 90,000 clones, approximately 86% appearing once. This sample was taken from a study of blood T cell repertoires in COVID-19. Across the study: COVID-19 samples, acute and convalescent, were from the United States, Italy and Spain. The analysed material was cDNA or gDNA that came from T cells, B-cell-depleted T cells, or PBMCs.

This TCR derives from a woman older than 75 with acute or convalescent COVID-19. The sequenced sample was peripheral blood.

The CDR3 DNA follows: TGCGCCAGCAGCTTGGCCGGACAGGGTCCCTTGGGCACTGAAGCTTTCTTT. Translating it yields CASSLAGQGPLGTEAFF. V usage is TRBV5-1 and J usage is TRBJ1-1, with TRBD1 matching 8 bases. V trimming: 0 bases; J trimming: 4 bases; junction bases outside the gene matches: 11. CDR3 length equals 17 residues. The V gene's germline CDR1 is SGHRS and CDR2 YFSETQ.